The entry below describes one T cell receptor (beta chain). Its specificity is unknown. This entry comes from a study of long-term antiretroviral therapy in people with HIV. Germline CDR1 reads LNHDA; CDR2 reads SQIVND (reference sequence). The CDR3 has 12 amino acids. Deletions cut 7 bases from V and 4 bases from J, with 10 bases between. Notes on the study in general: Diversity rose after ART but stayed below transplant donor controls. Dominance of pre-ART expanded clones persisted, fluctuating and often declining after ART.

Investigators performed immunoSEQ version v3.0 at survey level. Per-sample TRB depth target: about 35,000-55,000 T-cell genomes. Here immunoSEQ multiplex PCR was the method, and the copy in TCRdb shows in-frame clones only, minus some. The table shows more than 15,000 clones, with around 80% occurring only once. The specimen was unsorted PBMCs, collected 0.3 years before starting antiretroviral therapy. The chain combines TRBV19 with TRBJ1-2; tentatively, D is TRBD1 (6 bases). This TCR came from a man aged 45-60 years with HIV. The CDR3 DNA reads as TGTGCCAGTACCGGACAGACCTATGGCTACACCTTC. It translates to CASTGQTYGYTF.